The 20 T cell receptor beta chains below all came from one sample that was sequenced in a study of blood T cells in healthy people across ages. A second about 6 to 11 cycle PCR used barcoded and J-beta primers. TCRdb independently ran MiXCR on the 5' RACE reads; one entry per CDR3 protein. Of around 690,000 distinct CDR3 sequences listed, approximately 59% were seen once; the top ten hold more than 35%. Sequencing was performed on blood. Receptors originate from a man aged 60 to 69 in good health.

There are a few counts of this clonotype. This CDR3 reads CSVSLADSYNEQFF. CDR3 bases: TGCAGCGTTTCTCTAGCGGACTCCTACAATGAGCAGTTCTTC. The V gene is TRBV29-1, the J gene TRBJ2-1; the match to TRBD2 covers 7 bases. Trimming took 5 bases from V and 0 from J; bases not matched to a gene: 4. The CDR3 runs to 14 residues. The V gene's germline CDR1 is SQVTM and CDR2 ANQGSEA.

This chain uses TRBV4-1 with TRBJ2-1; possibly TRBD1 for D (6 bases). Trimming shortened V by 2 bases and J by 8 bases, and 13 bases separated the two germline ends. The germline V gene has CDR1 MGHRA and CDR2 YSYEKL. The CDR3 contains 14 residues. CDR3 nucleotides: TGCGCCAGCAGCCAAACTACAGGGTACGATGAGCAGTTCTTC. It yields the protein CASSQTTGYDEQFF.

The rearrangement joins TRBV20-1 to TRBJ2-7; no reliable D call. CDR3 length equals 12 residues. In germline, CDR1 is DFQATT, CDR2 SNEGSKA (reference sequence). Deletions cut 6 bases from V and 10 bases from J, with 19 bases between. This CDR3 reads CSAKQQAEIQYF. The CDR3, as DNA: TGCAGTGCCAAGCAGCAGGCCGAGATCCAGTACTTC.

The chain employs TRBV12-3 or TRBV12-4 and TRBJ1-1; D may be TRBD1 (6 bases). CDR3 length: 16 residues. The V and J ends lost 5 bases and 1 base respectively, with 17 bases between them. The CDR3 loop is CASSIGALGGNTEAFF. Written as DNA, the CDR3 is TGTGCCAGCAGTATAGGGGCCCTAGGGGGGAACACTGAAGCTTTCTTT.

Details on this clonotype: The junction and the germline gene differ at one end; a read error may be behind it. CDR3 loop: CATSDRADAQYF. The DNA for the CDR3 is TGTGCCACCAGTGATAGGGCAGATGCGCAGTATTTT. The rearrangement uses TRBV24-1 and TRBJ2-3, with unresolved D. The CDR3 has 12 residues. Germline values: CDR1 KGHDR, CDR2 SFDVKD.

This clonotype was counted a few times. J is TRBJ2-2 and V is TRBV7-9; a possible D gene is TRBD1 (6 bases). Trimming stripped 5 bases from V and 6 bases from J, with 10 bases between. Germline V gives CDR1 SEHNR, CDR2 FQNEAQ (reference sequence). There are 13 residues in the CDR3. Written as DNA, the CDR3 is TGTGCCAGCAGCGACTCAGGGGCCGGGGAGCTGTTTTTT. The encoded protein is CASSDSGAGELFF.

The rearrangement joins TRBV2 to TRBJ1-1; 7 nucleotides line up with TRBD1. The V and J ends lost 6 bases and 7 bases, in that order; junction bases with no gene match: 17. CDR1 is SNHLY, CDR2 FYNNEI, per germline. The CDR3 extends over 16 amino acids. The DNA for the CDR3 is TGTGCCAGCAGGCCCCCGGGACAGCTAATCGGGGGTGAAGCTTTCTTT. It specifies CASRPPGQLIGGEAFF.

CDR3 DNA sequence: TGTGCCAGCAGCTCCTCCCCGGGACCGCCGGGGGTGGGCTATGGCTACACCTTC. Its protein is CASSSSPGPPGVGYGYTF. V and J are TRBV11-2 and TRBJ1-2; D perhaps matches TRBD1 (5 bases). The CDR3 is made up of 18 amino acids. The V end was cut by 4 bases, the J end by 4 bases, with 25 bases between. The germline V gene has CDR1 SGHAT and CDR2 FQNNGV.

The J gene is TRBJ2-3, the V gene TRBV20-1, with 8 nucleotides matching TRBD2. Trimming took 3 bases from V and 6 from J; bases not matched to a gene: 5. This CDR3 is built from 13 residues. CDR1 and CDR2 from the germline V gene are DFQATT and SNEGSKA (reference sequence). The CDR3 DNA reads as TGCAGTGCTAGCGGGGGGGCTTTTGATACGCAGTATTTT. Translation gives CSASGGAFDTQYF.

The rearrangement joins TRBV12-3 or TRBV12-4 to TRBJ2-3, with TRBD2 as a possible D gene (5 bases). This CDR3 region has 14 residues. The ends were cut back, 3 bases at V and 4 bases at J, with 11 bases in the middle. This CDR3 is CASSFQAGADTQYF. CDR3 DNA sequence: TGTGCCAGCAGTTTTCAGGCGGGCGCAGATACGCAGTATTTT.

V gene TRBV18 combines with J gene TRBJ2-1, with no clear D. The V gene's germline CDR1 is KGHSH and CDR2 LQKENI. V dropped 6 bases and J dropped 10 bases, with 10 bases sitting between them. The CDR3 length is 11 residues. The CDR3 coding sequence is TGTGCCAGCTCCCAGGACCGAGAGCAGTTCTTC. Translation: CASSQDREQFF.

This clonotype has a single count. The V and J genes are TRBV7-2 and TRBJ2-3; D gene unclear. Germline lookup yields CDR1 SGHTA and CDR2 FQGNSA. The ends were cut back, 7 bases at V and 4 bases at J, with 21 bases in the middle. CDR3 length: 16 residues. In DNA form, the CDR3 reads TGTGCCAGCACCCATCCCTACGGTTCTGGGCCAGATACGCAGTATTTT. Translation: CASTHPYGSGPDTQYF.

J is TRBJ2-7 and V is TRBV2; D is perhaps TRBD1 (6 bases). Germline V lookup: CDR1 SNHLY, CDR2 FYNNEI. Trimming removed 2 bases at V and 6 bases at J, with 14 bases between. The length of the CDR3 is 14 residues. As DNA, the CDR3 is TGTGCCAGCAGTGAACGGGGCAGGGGAAGCGAGCAGTACTTC. Residues: CASSERGRGSEQYF.

The chain has TRBV11-2 and TRBJ2-7, with D possibly called TRBD1 or TRBD2 (5 bases each). The V gene's germline CDR1 is SGHAT and CDR2 FQNNGV. V lost 5 bases and J lost 7, with 21 bases in between. This CDR3 spans 15 amino acids. CDR3 amino acids: CASSPGTGRFQEQYF. CDR3 coding DNA: TGTGCCAGCAGCCCTGGGACGGGGCGATTCCAGGAGCAGTACTTC.

The chain joins TRBV6-6 to TRBJ2-7; D is uncertain. This CDR3 has 15 residues. Germline V CDR1 and CDR2: MNHNY, SVGAGI (reference sequence). Trimming cost V 10 bases and J 0 bases, with 19 bases left between them. The CDR3 coding sequence is TGTGCCAACGGACCGTTCGACAAAAGCTCCTACGAGCAGTACTTC. Its protein product is CANGPFDKSSYEQYF.

V and J are TRBV12-3 or TRBV12-4 and TRBJ2-5; 9 nucleotides line up with TRBD2. Germline trimming cut 3 bases from V and 0 bases from J; bases unmatched to any gene: 5. The CDR3 totals 16 residues. The CDR3 region is CASSLGSGGYQETQYF. Here the CDR3 DNA reads TGTGCCAGCAGTTTGGGTAGCGGGGGCTACCAAGAGACCCAGTACTTC.

The chain recombines TRBV28 with TRBJ1-5; TRBD1 aligns across 11 bases. Per germline, CDR1 MDHEN and CDR2 SYDVKM. CDR3 length: 17 amino acids. Unmatched junction bases numbered 6, after V lost 4 bases and J lost 1 base. The CDR3 loop reads CASSSRTGGRSNQPQHF. DNA of the CDR3: TGTGCCAGCAGTTCCCGGACAGGGGGCAGGAGCAATCAGCCCCAGCATTTT. The full variable domain, rest sourced from reference TRBV28 and TRBJ1-5, is DVKVTQSSRYLVKRTGEKVFLECVQDMDHENMFWYRQDPGLGLRLIYFSYDVKMKEKGDIPEGYSVSREKKERFSLILESASTNQTSMYLCASSSRTGGRSNQPQHFGDGTRLSIL.

This clonotype was seen a single time. The J gene is TRBJ2-5, the V gene TRBV6-2 or TRBV6-3; D is uncertain. The CDR3 consists of 12 residues. Per the germline V gene, CDR1 is MNHEY and CDR2 is SVGEGT. V shed 8 bases and J shed 2 bases, with 9 bases lying between them. The CDR3 region is CASAYSQETQYF. For the CDR3, the DNA is TGTGCCAGCGCATACTCACAAGAGACCCAGTACTTC.

This clonotype was counted a few times. This chain links TRBV20-1 with TRBJ2-1, with D unresolved. CDR1 is DFQATT, CDR2 SNEGSKA, per germline (reference sequence). The CDR3 is 15 amino acids. V gave up 0 bases and J gave up 1 base, with 10 bases separating them. The CDR3 DNA reads as TGCAGTGCTAGAGAACGTCGGGTATCCTACAATGAGCAGTTCTTC. Amino acid sequence: CSARERRVSYNEQFF.

Only a few counts were recorded for this clonotype. The chain carries TRBV7-2 and TRBJ2-5, with 11 bases lining up with TRBD1. The CDR3 is made up of 15 amino acids. V was pared by 1 base and J by 4 bases, with 2 bases of the junction left unmatched. Germline CDR1 is SGHTA and CDR2 is FQGNSA. The CDR3 region has the DNA TGTGCCAGCAGCTTAGAAGGGACAGGGGGAGAGACCCAGTACTTC. Translating it yields CASSLEGTGGETQYF.